The next 21 T cell receptor beta chains were all read from a single sample in a study of spatial heterogeneity in lung cancer. Overall study findings and caveats: Tumors with more nonsynonymous mutations had more expanded intratumoral alpha and beta TCRs.

Stated time point: sample taken at primary tumor resection. TCRdb reprocessed the 5' RACE reads with MiXCR, giving one entry per CDR3 protein. The sample lists roughly 18,000 distinct CDR3 sequences; 4.5% to 7% were seen once. Their recognized antigens are unknown. The sequencing used lung tumor tissue, collected at surgery. All receptors derive from a female donor with early-stage non-small cell lung cancer.

This clonotype is termed medium-sized. The V call is TRBV5-4, the J call TRBJ2-5, with D possibly matching TRBD1 (6 bases). V dropped 1 base and J dropped 2 bases, with 9 bases sitting between them. The CDR3 has 14 residues. Germline assignment: CDR1 SGHNT and CDR2 YYREEE (reference sequence). The CDR3 sequence: CASSLSTGQETQYF. The CDR3 bases are TGTGCCAGCAGCTTGAGCACAGGGCAAGAGACCCAGTACTTC. Combining the CDR3 with reference TRBV5-4 and TRBJ2-5 gives the whole variable domain ETGVTQSPTHLIKTRGQQVTLRCSSQSGHNTVSWYQQALGQGPQFIFQYYREEENGRGNFPPRFSGLQFPNYSSELNVNALELDDSALYLCASSLSTGQETQYFGPGTRLLVL.

This clonotype was counted only a few times. Just one base apart from a much larger clone, this may be a read error. The gene calls are TRBV6-5 and TRBJ2-3, with 9 bases fitting TRBD1. This CDR3 has 18 residues. From germline, CDR1 is MNHEY and CDR2 SVGAGI. After removal of 2 bases from V and 2 bases from J, the junction contained 11 bases not matched to a gene. The CDR3 here is CASSYGTGQGLPTDTQYF. The CDR3 DNA is TGTGCCAGCAGTTACGGGACGGGACAGGGTCTTCCCACAGATACGCAGTATTTT.

This clonotype rates as medium-sized (0.01 to 0.1%). The rearrangement joins TRBV18 to TRBJ2-3; D is undetermined. Germline lookup yields CDR1 KGHSH and CDR2 LQKENI. The ends were cut back, 3 bases at V and 3 bases at J, with 4 bases in the middle. The CDR3 covers 12 residues. This chain's CDR3 is CASSPMTDTQYF. DNA of the CDR3: TGTGCCAGCTCACCTATGACAGATACGCAGTATTTT.

This clonotype was recorded many times. V usage is TRBV28 and J usage is TRBJ2-7; D is unclear. Germline values: CDR1 MDHEN, CDR2 SYDVKM. The V and J ends lost 3 bases and 6 bases respectively, with 12 bases between them. The CDR3 runs 13 residues. This CDR3 reads CASSFNSVGEQYF. The CDR3 DNA reads as TGTGCCAGCAGTTTCAACAGTGTAGGCGAGCAGTACTTC.

J is TRBJ1-4 and V is TRBV28; TRBD1 matches 9 bases. Germline CDR1 is MDHEN and CDR2 is SYDVKM. The CDR3 runs 13 residues. V gave up 6 bases and J gave up 10 bases; unmatched junction bases: 6. For the CDR3, the DNA is TGTGCCAGCAGAAGACAGGGGGAGGGAAAACTGTTTTTT. This sequence encodes CASRRQGEGKLFF.

The chain carries TRBV27 and TRBJ2-1; 8 bases agree with TRBD2. The length of the CDR3 is 16 residues. Trimming at V came to 5 bases and at J to 12 bases, leaving 18 bases not matched to a gene. Germline V gives CDR1 MNHEY, CDR2 SMNVEV (reference sequence). CDR3 region: CASSSVWGLGVFWQFF. The CDR3 DNA follows: TGTGCCAGCAGTAGCGTTTGGGGACTAGGGGTCTTTTGGCAGTTCTTC.

This clonotype has a count of ten or more. This chain links TRBV11-2 with TRBJ1-1; TRBD1 aligns across 8 bases. CDR3 length: 13 amino acids. CDR1 and CDR2 from the germline V gene are SGHAT and FQNNGV. V lost 1 base and J lost 11; bases outside the gene matches: 6. CDR3 amino acids: CASSLGAGGGAFF. The CDR3 region has the DNA TGTGCCAGCAGCTTAGGTGCAGGGGGCGGCGCTTTCTTT. Full variable domain (outside the CDR3, taken from reference TRBV11-2 and TRBJ1-1): EAGVAQSPRYKIIEKRQSVAFWCNPISGHATLYWYQQILGQGPKLLIQFQNNGVVDDSQLPKDRFSAERLKGVDSTLKIQPAKLEDSAVYLCASSLGAGGGAFFGQGTRLTVV.

This clonotype has only a few counts. V gene TRBV4-1 combines with J gene TRBJ1-1, with D perhaps TRBD1 (5 bases). CDR3 length: 13 amino acids. Germline assignment: CDR1 MGHRA and CDR2 YSYEKL. V lost 4 bases, J lost 8 bases, and 14 bases lay in between. CDR3 coding DNA: TGCGCCAGCAGCCCCCCGGCGGGGGAAGAAGCTTTCTTT. It is translated as CASSPPAGEEAFF.

This clonotype is categorized as medium-sized (0.01 to 0.1%). The V call is TRBV4-1, the J call TRBJ1-2; TRBD1 is a possible D gene (5 bases). Trimming took 0 bases from V and 2 from J, leaving 10 bases between them. The CDR3 is made up of 15 amino acids. CDR1 is MGHRA, CDR2 YSYEKL, per germline. CDR3: CASSQDPTANYGYTF. The CDR3 DNA reads as TGCGCCAGCAGCCAAGATCCGACAGCGAACTATGGCTACACCTTC.

In this sample, this clonotype is medium-sized. This CDR3 is CASSESGDGQPQHF. As DNA, the CDR3 is TGCGCCAGCAGTGAGTCTGGGGATGGTCAGCCCCAGCATTTT. The gene calls are TRBV10-1 and TRBJ1-5; D gene unclear. This CDR3 has 14 residues. V lost 0 bases and J 6 bases, leaving 9 bases between the germline ends. Per germline, CDR1 WNHNN and CDR2 SYGVQD (reference sequence).

There are a few counts of this clonotype. This chain links TRBV5-1 with TRBJ2-7; tentative D call: TRBD1 (6 bases). The CDR3 has 16 amino acids. V lost 6 bases and J lost 2, with 21 bases in between. Germline lookup yields CDR1 SGHRS and CDR2 YFSETQ. The CDR3 DNA is TGCGCCAGCAAGACATCCTGGGACAACCAGGCCTACGAGCAGTACTTC. Translation: CASKTSWDNQAYEQYF.

This clonotype is judged medium-sized. The chain recombines TRBV5-1 with TRBJ1-1; D gene uncertain. The CDR3 is 13 amino acids. Germline-derived CDR1 and CDR2 are SGHRS and YFSETQ. Trimming stripped 5 bases from V and 2 bases from J, with 10 bases between. CDR3 in DNA: TGCGCCAGCAGAATCGGAACAAACACTGAAGCTTTCTTT. The encoded protein is CASRIGTNTEAFF.

This clonotype was found many times. The chain is built from TRBV14 and TRBJ2-5, with 11 bases identical to TRBD2. This CDR3 spans 16 amino acids. Germline assignment: CDR1 SGHDN and CDR2 FVKESK. J was trimmed by 4 bases and V by 4 bases; bases with no gene match: 8. The CDR3 loop is CASSPGELAGGETQYF. The CDR3 nucleotides read TGTGCCAGCAGCCCCGGGGAGCTAGCGGGAGGAGAGACCCAGTACTTC.

This clonotype was detected a few times. CDR3: CASSSHRGKGYTF. DNA of the CDR3: TGTGCCAGCAGCTCCCACCGCGGGAAAGGCTACACCTTC. The chain has TRBV7-8 and TRBJ1-2; D not certain. The CDR3 loop spans 13 amino acids. With 4 bases removed from V and 8 bases from J, the gap between germline ends came to 14 bases. Germline V gene data show CDR1 as SGHVS and CDR2 as FQNEAQ.

There are many counts of this clonotype. The chain couples TRBV7-2 to TRBJ2-7; the match to TRBD1 covers 12 bases. Germline CDR1 reads SGHTA; CDR2 reads FQGNSA. The CDR3 is 15 amino acids. The J segment lost 7 bases and the V segment lost 2 bases, leaving 6 bases of the junction unmatched. The CDR3 is CASSLQGTGGQEQYF. The CDR3 nucleotides read TGTGCCAGCAGCTTACAGGGGACAGGGGGCCAGGAGCAGTACTTC.

This clonotype was observed many times. V gene TRBV28 combines with J gene TRBJ1-5; 9 bases fit TRBD1. Germline V CDR1 and CDR2: MDHEN, SYDVKM. V trimming: 4 bases; J trimming: 4 bases; junction bases outside the gene matches: 5. CDR3 length: 15 residues. The CDR3 protein is CASSSQGADNQPQHF. The CDR3 DNA is TGTGCCAGCAGTTCACAGGGGGCCGATAATCAGCCCCAGCATTTT.

By sample fraction, this clonotype is medium-sized. The rearrangement links TRBV6-6 to TRBJ1-3; perhaps TRBD1 as D (6 bases). The CDR3 runs to 15 residues. CDR1 and CDR2 from the germline V gene are MNHNY and SVGAGI (reference sequence). With 2 bases removed from V and 3 bases from J, the gap between germline ends came to 11 bases. CDR3 in amino acids: CASSYRRGVGNTIYF. As DNA, the CDR3 is TGTGCCAGCAGTTACCGAAGGGGGGTTGGAAACACCATATATTTT.

This clonotype was recorded a few times. The V and J genes are TRBV6-1 and TRBJ1-1; D not resolved. The V and J ends lost 1 base and 4 bases respectively, with 7 bases between them. CDR1 is MNHNS and CDR2 is SASEGT in the germline V gene. The CDR3 sequence is 13 residues long. CDR3 region: CASSEVVGTEAFF. In DNA form, the CDR3 reads TGTGCCAGCAGTGAAGTGGTGGGCACTGAAGCTTTCTTT.

This clonotype was counted ten times or more. The chain has TRBV6-5 and TRBJ1-1, with 7 nucleotides matching TRBD1. CDR1 and CDR2 from the germline V gene are MNHEY and SVGAGI. The CDR3 covers 13 residues. The V gene end was trimmed by 10 bases and the J gene end by 1 base; junction bases not matched to a gene: 6. The CDR3 loop is CATHRGTNTEAFF. The CDR3 DNA reads as TGTGCCACTCACAGGGGAACGAACACTGAAGCTTTCTTT.

Ten or more counts support this clonotype. The chain uses TRBV3-1 and TRBJ2-2, with D possibly being TRBD2 (5 bases). Trimming shortened V by 0 bases and J by 6 bases, and 11 bases separated the two germline ends. CDR1 is LGHDT, CDR2 YNNKEL, per germline (reference sequence). The CDR3 length is 15 residues. The CDR3 DNA is TGTGCCAGCAGCCAAGAGTCCGCGGGCGCCGGGGAGCTGTTTTTT. Translated, it gives CASSQESAGAGELFF.

This clonotype rates as medium-sized. The chain couples TRBV27 to TRBJ2-1, with 11 nucleotides matching TRBD2. CDR3 size: 12 residues. Trimming cost V 5 bases and J 15 bases; bases outside gene matches: 6. Per the germline V gene, CDR1 is MNHEY and CDR2 is SMNVEV (reference sequence). The chain's CDR3 is CASSSSGRGLFF. CDR3 nucleotides: TGTGCCAGCAGTAGTAGCGGGAGGGGTCTGTTCTTC.